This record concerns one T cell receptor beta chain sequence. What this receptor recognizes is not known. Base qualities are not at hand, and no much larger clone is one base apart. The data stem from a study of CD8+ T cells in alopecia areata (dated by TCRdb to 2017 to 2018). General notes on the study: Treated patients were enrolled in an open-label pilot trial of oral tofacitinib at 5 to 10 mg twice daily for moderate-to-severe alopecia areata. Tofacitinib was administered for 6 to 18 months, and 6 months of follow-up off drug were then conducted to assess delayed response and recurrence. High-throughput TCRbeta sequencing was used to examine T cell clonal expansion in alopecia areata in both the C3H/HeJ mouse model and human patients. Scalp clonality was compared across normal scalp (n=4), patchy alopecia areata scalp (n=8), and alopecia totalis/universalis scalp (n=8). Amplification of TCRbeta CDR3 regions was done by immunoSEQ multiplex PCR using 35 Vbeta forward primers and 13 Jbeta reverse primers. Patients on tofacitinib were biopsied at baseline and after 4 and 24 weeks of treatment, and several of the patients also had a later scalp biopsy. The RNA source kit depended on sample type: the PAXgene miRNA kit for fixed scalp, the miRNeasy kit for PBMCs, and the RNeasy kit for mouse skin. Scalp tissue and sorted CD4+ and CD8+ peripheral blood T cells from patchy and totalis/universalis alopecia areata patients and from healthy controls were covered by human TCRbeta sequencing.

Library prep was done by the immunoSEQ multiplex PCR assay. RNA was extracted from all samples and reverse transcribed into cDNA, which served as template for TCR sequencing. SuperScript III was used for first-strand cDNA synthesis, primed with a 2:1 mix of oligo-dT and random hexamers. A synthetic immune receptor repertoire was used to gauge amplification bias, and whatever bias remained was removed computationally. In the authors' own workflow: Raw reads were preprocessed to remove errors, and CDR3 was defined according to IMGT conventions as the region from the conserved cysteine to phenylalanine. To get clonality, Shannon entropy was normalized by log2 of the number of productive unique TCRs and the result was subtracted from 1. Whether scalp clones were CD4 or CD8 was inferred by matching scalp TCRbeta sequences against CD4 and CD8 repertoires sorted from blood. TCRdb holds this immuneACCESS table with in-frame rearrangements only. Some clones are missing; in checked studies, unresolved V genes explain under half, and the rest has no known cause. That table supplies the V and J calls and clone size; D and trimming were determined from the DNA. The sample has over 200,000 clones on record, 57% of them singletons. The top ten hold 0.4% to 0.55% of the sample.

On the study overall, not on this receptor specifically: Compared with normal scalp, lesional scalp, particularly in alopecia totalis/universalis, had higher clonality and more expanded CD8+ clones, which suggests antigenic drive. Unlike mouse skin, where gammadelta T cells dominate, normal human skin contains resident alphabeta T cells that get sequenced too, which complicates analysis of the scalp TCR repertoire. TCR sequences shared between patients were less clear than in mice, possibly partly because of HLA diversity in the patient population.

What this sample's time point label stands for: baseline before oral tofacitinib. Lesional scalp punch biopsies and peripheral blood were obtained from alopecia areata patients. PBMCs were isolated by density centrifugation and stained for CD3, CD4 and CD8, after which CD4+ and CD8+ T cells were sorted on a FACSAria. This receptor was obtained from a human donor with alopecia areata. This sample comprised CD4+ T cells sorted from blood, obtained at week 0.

The bases are TGCGCCAGCAGCCCTCCGGGACTAGCGGGAGTGGGCCAAGAGACCCAGTACTTC. Its coded protein is CASSPPGLAGVGQETQYF. The V and J genes are TRBV5-1 and TRBJ2-5, and 14 bases in between align with TRBD2. From V the trimming removes 4 bases and from J it removes 1 base, while the gene matches leave 9 bases of the junction unaccounted for. The germline V gene gives CDR1 as SGHRS and CDR2 as YFSETQ. The CDR3 numbers 18 residues from cysteine through phenylalanine. Left in the record is the CDR3 DNA by itself, 54 bases read in frame from the first base.